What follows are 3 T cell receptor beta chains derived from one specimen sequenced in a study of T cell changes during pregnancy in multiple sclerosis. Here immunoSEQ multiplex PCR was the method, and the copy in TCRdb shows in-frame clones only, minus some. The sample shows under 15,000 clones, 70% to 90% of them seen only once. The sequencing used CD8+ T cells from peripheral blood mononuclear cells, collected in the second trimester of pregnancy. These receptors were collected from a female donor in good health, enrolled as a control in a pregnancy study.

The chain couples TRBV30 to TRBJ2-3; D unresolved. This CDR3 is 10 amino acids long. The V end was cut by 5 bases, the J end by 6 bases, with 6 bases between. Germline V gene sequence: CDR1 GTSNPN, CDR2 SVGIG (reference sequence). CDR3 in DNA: TGTGCCTGGGAGGCGGATACGCAGTATTTT. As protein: CAWEADTQYF. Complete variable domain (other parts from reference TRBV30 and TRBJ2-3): SQTIHQWPATLVQPVGSPLSLECTVEGTSNPNLYWYRQAAGRGLQLLFYSVGIGQISSEVPQNLSASRPQDRQFILSSKKLLLSDSGFYLCAWEADTQYFGPGTRLTVL.

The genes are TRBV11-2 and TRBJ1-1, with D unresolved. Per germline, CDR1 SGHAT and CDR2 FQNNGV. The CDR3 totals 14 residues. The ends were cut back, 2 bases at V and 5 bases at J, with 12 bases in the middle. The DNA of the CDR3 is TGTGCCAGCAGCTTACCCTCAACGAGGACTGAAGCTTTCTTT. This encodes CASSLPSTRTEAFF.

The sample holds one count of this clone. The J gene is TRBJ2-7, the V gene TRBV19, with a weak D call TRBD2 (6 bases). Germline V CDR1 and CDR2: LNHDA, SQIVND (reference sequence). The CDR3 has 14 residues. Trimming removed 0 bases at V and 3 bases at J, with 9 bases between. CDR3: CASSIDLEGYEQYF. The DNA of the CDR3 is TGTGCCAGTAGTATAGACTTGGAGGGCTACGAGCAGTACTTC. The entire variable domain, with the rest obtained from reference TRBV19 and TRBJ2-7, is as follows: DGGITQSPKYLFRKEGQNVTLSCEQNLNHDAMYWYRQDPGQGLRLIYYSQIVNDFQKGDIAEGYSVSREKKESFPLTVTSAQKNPTAFYLCASSIDLEGYEQYFGPGTRLTVT.